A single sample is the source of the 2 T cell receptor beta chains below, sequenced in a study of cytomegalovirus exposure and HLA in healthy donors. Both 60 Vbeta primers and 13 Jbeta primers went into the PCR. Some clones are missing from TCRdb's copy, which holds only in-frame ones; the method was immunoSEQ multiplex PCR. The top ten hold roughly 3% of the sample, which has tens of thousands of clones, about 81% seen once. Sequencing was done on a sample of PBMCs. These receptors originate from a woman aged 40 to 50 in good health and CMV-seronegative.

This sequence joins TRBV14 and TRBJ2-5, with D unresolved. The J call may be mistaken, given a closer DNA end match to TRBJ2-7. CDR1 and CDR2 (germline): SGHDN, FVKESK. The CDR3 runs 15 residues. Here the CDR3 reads CASSFTQRGAYEQYF. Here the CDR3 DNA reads TGTGCCAGCAGCTTCACCCAACGCGGAGCCTACGAGCAGTACTTC.

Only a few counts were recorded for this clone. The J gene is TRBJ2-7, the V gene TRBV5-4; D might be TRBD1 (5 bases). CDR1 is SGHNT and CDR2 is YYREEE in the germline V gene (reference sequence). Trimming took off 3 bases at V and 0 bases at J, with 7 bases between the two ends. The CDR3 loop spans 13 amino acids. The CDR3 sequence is CASSWGNSYEQYF. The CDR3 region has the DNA TGTGCCAGCAGCTGGGGCAACTCCTACGAGCAGTACTTC. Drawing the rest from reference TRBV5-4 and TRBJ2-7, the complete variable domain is ETGVTQSPTHLIKTRGQQVTLRCSSQSGHNTVSWYQQALGQGPQFIFQYYREEENGRGNFPPRFSGLQFPNYSSELNVNALELDDSALYLCASSWGNSYEQYFGPGTRLTVT.